The entry that follows covers one T cell receptor (beta chain) sequence. Its antigen is currently unknown. The data belong to a study of T cell clonotyping in hematopoietic cell transplantation. Regarding the study as a whole: At the given depth, recipient repertoires were over 95% de novo clonotypes.

Sequenced by immunoSEQ multiplex PCR; TCRdb stores in-frame clones only, minus some. Found here are about 69,000 clones, 90% to 97% of them singletons; the top ten hold around 1.7%. The junction had 11 bases not matched to a gene; V was cut back by 2 bases and J by 7 bases. Germline lookup yields CDR1 MNHEY and CDR2 SVGAGI. There are 15 residues in the CDR3. Time point indicated: recipient sample about 28 days before transplant, after cytoreduction. Recipients were bled about 28 days pretransplant and at posttransplant days 30, 100, 180. V usage is TRBV6-5 and J usage is TRBJ2-7; 7 bases are shared with TRBD1. The sequencing used peripheral blood mononuclear cells, collected before stem cell transplant. The origin of this receptor is a woman aged 45-60 years with acute myeloid leukemia. Some clones in this sample may be carry-over from other donors' samples. The CDR3 here is CASSYDFGRGLEQYF. DNA for the CDR3: TGTGCCAGCAGTTACGATTTTGGTAGGGGGCTGGAGCAGTACTTC.